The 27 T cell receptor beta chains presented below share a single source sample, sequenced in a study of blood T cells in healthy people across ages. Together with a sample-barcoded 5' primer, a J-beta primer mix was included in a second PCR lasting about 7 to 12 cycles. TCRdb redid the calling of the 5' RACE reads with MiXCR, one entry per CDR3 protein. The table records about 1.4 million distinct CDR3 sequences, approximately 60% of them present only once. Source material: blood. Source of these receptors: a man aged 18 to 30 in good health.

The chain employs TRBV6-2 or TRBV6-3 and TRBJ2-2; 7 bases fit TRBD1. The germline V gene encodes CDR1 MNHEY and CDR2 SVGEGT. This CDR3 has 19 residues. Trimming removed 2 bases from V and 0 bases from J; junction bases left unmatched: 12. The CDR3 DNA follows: TGTGCCAGCAGTTACCTGACCCTTACAGGGGAGACGAACACCGGGGAGCTGTTTTTT. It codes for CASSYLTLTGETNTGELFF.

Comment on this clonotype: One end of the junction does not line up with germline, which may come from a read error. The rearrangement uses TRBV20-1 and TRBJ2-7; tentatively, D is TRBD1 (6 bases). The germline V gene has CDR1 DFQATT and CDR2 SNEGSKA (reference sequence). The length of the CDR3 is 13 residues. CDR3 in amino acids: CSARGTATYELYF. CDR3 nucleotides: TGCAGTGCTAGAGGGACAGCGACCTACGAGCTGTACTTC.

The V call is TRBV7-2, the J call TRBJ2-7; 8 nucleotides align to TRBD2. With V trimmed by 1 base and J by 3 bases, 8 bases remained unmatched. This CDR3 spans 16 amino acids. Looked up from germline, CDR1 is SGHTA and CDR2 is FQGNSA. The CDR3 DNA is TGTGCCAGCAGCTTAGAGGGGGTAGCGGGGAACTACGAGCAGTACTTC. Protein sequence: CASSLEGVAGNYEQYF.

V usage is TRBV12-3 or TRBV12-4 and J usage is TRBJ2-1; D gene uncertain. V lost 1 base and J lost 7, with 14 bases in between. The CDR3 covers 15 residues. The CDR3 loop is CASSLGGAYTNEQFF. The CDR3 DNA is TGTGCCAGCAGTTTAGGAGGAGCCTACACGAATGAGCAGTTCTTC.

The CDR3 protein is CASNPTGGYTF. The DNA for the CDR3 is TGTGCCAGCAACCCCACTGGGGGCTACACCTTC. This chain links TRBV2 with TRBJ1-2, with D uncertain. V was cut by 7 bases and J by 8 bases, with 11 bases left in between. Looked up from germline, CDR1 is SNHLY and CDR2 is FYNNEI. The CDR3 runs to 11 residues.

The CDR3 sequence is CASSRGGQTYNEQFF. DNA for the CDR3: TGTGCCAGCAGTAGGGGTGGACAGACCTACAATGAGCAGTTCTTC. The gene calls are TRBV12-3 or TRBV12-4 and TRBJ2-1, with TRBD1 as a possible D gene (6 bases). The CDR3 length is 15 residues. Trimming took 5 bases from V and 2 from J, leaving 13 bases between them.

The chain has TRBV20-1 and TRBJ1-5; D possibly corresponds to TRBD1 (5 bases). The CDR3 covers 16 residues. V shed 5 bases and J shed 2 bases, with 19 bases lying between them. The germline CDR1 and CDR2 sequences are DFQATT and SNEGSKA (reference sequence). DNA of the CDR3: TGCAGTGCTTCCCATCTGGGGGGGATTGGCAATCAGCCCCAGCATTTT. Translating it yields CSASHLGGIGNQPQHF.

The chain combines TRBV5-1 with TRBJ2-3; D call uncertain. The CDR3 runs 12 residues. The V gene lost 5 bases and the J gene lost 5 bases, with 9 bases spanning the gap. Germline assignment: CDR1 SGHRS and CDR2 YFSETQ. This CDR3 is CASRPEIDTQYF. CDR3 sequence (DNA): TGCGCCAGCAGGCCAGAGATAGATACGCAGTATTTT.

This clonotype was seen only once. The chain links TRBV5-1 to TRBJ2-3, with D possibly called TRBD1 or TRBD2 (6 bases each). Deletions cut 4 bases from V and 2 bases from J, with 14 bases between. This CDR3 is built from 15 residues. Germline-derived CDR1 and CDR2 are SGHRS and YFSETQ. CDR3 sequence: CASSPLSGATDTQYF. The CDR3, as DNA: TGCGCCAGCAGCCCCCTGTCGGGGGCCACAGATACGCAGTATTTT.

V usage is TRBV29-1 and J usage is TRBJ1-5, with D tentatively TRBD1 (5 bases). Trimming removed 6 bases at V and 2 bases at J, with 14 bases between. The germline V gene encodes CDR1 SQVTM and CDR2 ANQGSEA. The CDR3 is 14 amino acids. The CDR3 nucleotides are TGCAGCGTCGTCCAGGGATACGGCAATCAGCCCCAGCATTTT. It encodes CSVVQGYGNQPQHF.

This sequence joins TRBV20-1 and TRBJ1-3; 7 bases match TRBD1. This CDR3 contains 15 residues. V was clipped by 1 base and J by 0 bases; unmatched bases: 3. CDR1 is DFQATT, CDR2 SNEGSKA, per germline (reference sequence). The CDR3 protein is CSARATGVSGNTIYF. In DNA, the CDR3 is TGCAGTGCTAGAGCCACAGGGGTCTCTGGAAACACCATATATTTT.

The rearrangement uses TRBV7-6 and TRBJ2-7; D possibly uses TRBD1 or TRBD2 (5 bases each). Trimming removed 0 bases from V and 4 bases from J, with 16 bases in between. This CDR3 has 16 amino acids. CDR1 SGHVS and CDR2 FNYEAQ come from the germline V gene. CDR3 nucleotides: TGTGCCAGCAGCTTAGCGCCGGGGAAGGGGTTTTACGAGCAGTACTTC. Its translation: CASSLAPGKGFYEQYF.

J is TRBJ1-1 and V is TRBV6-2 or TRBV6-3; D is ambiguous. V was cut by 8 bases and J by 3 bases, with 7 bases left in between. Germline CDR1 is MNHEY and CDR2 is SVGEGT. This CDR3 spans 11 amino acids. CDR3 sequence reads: CASFSHTEAFF. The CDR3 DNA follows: TGTGCCAGCTTCTCCCACACTGAAGCTTTCTTT.

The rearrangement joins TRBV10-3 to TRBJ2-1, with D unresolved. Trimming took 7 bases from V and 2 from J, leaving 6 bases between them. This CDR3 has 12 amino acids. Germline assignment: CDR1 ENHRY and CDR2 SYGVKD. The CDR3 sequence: CAINSPYNEQFF. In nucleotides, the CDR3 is TGTGCCATCAACTCCCCCTACAATGAGCAGTTCTTC.

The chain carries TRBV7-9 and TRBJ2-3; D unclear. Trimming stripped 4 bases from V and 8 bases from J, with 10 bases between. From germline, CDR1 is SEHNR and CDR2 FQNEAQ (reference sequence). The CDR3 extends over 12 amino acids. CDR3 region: CASSSTLGTQYF. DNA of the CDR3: TGTGCCAGCAGCTCGACTCTCGGTACGCAGTATTTT.

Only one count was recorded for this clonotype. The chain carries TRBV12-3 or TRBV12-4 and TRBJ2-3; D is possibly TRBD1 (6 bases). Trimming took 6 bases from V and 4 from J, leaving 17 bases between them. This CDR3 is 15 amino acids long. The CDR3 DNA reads TGTGCCAGCAGGTTCCGTTGGGGGCTTCCAGATACGCAGTATTTT. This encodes CASRFRWGLPDTQYF.

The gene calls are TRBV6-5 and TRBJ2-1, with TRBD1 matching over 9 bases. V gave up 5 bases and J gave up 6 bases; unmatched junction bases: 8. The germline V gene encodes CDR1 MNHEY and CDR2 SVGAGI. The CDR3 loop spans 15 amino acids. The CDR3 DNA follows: TGTGCCAGCAGTCACACAGGGGGCGTTCTCAATGAGCAGTTCTTC. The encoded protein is CASSHTGGVLNEQFF.

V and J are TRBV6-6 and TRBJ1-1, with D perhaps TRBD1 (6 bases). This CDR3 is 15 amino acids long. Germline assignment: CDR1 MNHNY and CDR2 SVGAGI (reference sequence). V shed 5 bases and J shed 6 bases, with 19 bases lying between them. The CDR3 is CASSHLQGYGPEAFF. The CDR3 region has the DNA TGTGCCAGCAGTCACTTACAGGGATACGGGCCTGAAGCTTTCTTT.

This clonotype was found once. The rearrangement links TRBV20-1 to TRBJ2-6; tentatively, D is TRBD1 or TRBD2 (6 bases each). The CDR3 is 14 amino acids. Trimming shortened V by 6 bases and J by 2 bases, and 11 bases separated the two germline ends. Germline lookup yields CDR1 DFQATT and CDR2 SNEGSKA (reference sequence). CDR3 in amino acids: CSAKRGAGANVLTF. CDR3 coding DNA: TGCAGTGCCAAGAGGGGGGCTGGGGCCAACGTCCTGACTTTC.

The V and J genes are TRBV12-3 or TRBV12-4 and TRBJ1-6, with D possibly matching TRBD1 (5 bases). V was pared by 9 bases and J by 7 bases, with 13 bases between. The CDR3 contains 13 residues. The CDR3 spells CASSREINSPLHF. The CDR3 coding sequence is TGTGCCAGTTCCAGGGAGATCAATTCACCCCTCCACTTT.

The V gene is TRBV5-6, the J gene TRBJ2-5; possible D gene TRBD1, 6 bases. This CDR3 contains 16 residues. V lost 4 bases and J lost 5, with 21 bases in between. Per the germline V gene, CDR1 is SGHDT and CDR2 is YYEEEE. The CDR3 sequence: CASSRTETRTGETQYF. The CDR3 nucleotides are TGTGCCAGCAGCCGGACCGAGACTCGAACAGGGGAGACCCAGTACTTC.

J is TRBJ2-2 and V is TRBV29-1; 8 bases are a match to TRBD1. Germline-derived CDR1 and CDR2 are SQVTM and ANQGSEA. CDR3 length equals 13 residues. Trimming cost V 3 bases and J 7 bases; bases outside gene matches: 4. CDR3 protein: CSVEAGGIGELFF. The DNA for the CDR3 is TGCAGCGTTGAGGCAGGGGGCATCGGGGAGCTGTTTTTT.

CDR3 residues: CAISEGPRAYEQYF. CDR3 nucleotide sequence: TGTGCCATCAGTGAGGGCCCTCGGGCCTACGAGCAGTACTTC. The gene calls are TRBV10-3 and TRBJ2-5; D gene unclear. The DNA end is more similar to TRBJ2-7, so the J call may be wrong. Germline CDR1 and CDR2: ENHRY and SYGVKD. The CDR3 runs 14 residues.

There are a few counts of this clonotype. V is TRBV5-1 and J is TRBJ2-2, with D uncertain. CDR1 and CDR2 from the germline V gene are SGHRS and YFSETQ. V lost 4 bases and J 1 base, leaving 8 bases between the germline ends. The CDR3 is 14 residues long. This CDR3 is CASSVSGNTGELFF. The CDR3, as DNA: TGCGCCAGCAGCGTCTCAGGGAACACCGGGGAGCTGTTTTTT.

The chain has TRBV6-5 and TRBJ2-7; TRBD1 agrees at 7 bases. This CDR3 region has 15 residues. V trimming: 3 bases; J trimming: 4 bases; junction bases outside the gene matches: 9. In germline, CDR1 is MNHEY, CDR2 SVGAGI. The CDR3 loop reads CASSYYGQDPYEQYF. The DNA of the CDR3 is TGTGCCAGCAGTTATTACGGACAGGATCCGTACGAGCAGTACTTC.

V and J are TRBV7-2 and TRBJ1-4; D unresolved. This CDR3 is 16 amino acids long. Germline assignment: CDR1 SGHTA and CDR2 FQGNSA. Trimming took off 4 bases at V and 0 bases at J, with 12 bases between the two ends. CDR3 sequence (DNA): TGTGCCAGCAGCTCCGTAGGAGGGTCAACTAATGAAAAACTGTTTTTT. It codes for CASSSVGGSTNEKLFF.

The CDR3 DNA reads TGTGCCAGCAGCTTGAGCGGCAGCCCAATCCAATACGAGCAGTACTTC. Its translation is CASSLSGSPIQYEQYF. The chain recombines TRBV13 with TRBJ2-7; weak D call: TRBD2 (5 bases). CDR1 is PRHDT, CDR2 FYEKMQ, per germline (reference sequence). V gave up 3 bases and J gave up 4 bases, with 19 bases separating them. The CDR3 spans 16 residues.